Listed below are T cell receptor beta chains from one sample, sequenced in a study of shared clonotypes between healthy human individuals. Assay: immunoSEQ multiplex PCR; the TCRdb copy retains only in-frame clones and omits some. This sample yields some 2,500,000 clones, of which approximately 93% are seen a single time; around 0.37% belongs to the top ten. Input material: naive CD4+ T cells from PBMCs. Receptors were obtained from a man in his late teens or twenties in good health. Some clones in this sample may be carry-over from other donors' samples. CDR3s include the opening cysteine and the closing phenylalanine or tryptophan. Each record gives: D gene, V gene, J gene, CDR3 length, clone size, CDR3 DNA, CDR3 protein. D genes are given only for firm matches. Clone size appears in some rows only: once, few, many, or a class for an expanded clone.

d_call: .; v_call: TRBV19; j_call: TRBJ2-7; cdr3_length: 15; clone_size: .; cdr3_nt: TGTGCCAGTAGTATCGTCTGGCAGGGGCTCGGCGAGCAGTACTTC; cdr3_aa: CASSIVWQGLGEQYF
d_call: .; v_call: TRBV19; j_call: TRBJ1-4; cdr3_length: 14; clone_size: .; cdr3_nt: TGTGCCAGTAGTATTCAGGGGCCCATGGAGAAACTGTTTTTT; cdr3_aa: CASSIQGPMEKLFF
d_call: .; v_call: TRBV27; j_call: TRBJ1-1; cdr3_length: 15; clone_size: .; cdr3_nt: TGTGCCAGCAGTTTAGTACGGGTTAGATACACTGAAGCTTTCTTT; cdr3_aa: CASSLVRVRYTEAFF
d_call: .; v_call: TRBV28; j_call: TRBJ1-5; cdr3_length: 15; clone_size: few; cdr3_nt: TGTGCCAGCAGTTTCCAATCGGGGGGTGGGCAGCCCCAGCATTTT; cdr3_aa: CASSFQSGGGQPQHF
d_call: .; v_call: TRBV28; j_call: TRBJ2-1; cdr3_length: 14; clone_size: .; cdr3_nt: TGTGCCAGCAACCCCAATCCCTATTACAATGAGCAGTTCTTC; cdr3_aa: CASNPNPYYNEQFF
d_call: .; v_call: TRBV4-1; j_call: TRBJ1-5; cdr3_length: 17; clone_size: .; cdr3_nt: TGCGCCAGCAGCCAAGATCCCAGACAATGGGGCAATCAGCCCCAGCATTTT; cdr3_aa: CASSQDPRQWGNQPQHF
d_call: .; v_call: TRBV30; j_call: TRBJ1-2; cdr3_length: 13; clone_size: .; cdr3_nt: TGTGCCTGGAGTGTACCGGGGTCGGGAGGCTACACCTTC; cdr3_aa: CAWSVPGSGGYTF
d_call: .; v_call: TRBV28; j_call: TRBJ2-5; cdr3_length: 15; clone_size: .; cdr3_nt: TGTGCCAGCAGTCGAGATCTGGGACCCCAAGAGACCCAGTACTTC; cdr3_aa: CASSRDLGPQETQYF
d_call: .; v_call: TRBV19; j_call: TRBJ2-6; cdr3_length: 14; clone_size: .; cdr3_nt: TGTGCCTCACTCCTTAGCTCTGGGGCCAACGTCCTGACTTTC; cdr3_aa: CASLLSSGANVLTF
d_call: .; v_call: TRBV20-1; j_call: TRBJ2-1; cdr3_length: 11; clone_size: .; cdr3_nt: TGCAGCTCACGGGGTCGCAATGAGCAGTTCTTC; cdr3_aa: CSSRGRNEQFF
d_call: .; v_call: TRBV18; j_call: TRBJ2-2; cdr3_length: 16; clone_size: .; cdr3_nt: TGTGCCAGCTCACCGTACTTGGCAACGAACACCGGGGAGCTGTTTTTT; cdr3_aa: CASSPYLATNTGELFF
d_call: .; v_call: TRBV4-3; j_call: TRBJ2-3; cdr3_length: 16; clone_size: .; cdr3_nt: TGCGCCAGCAGCCAAGGGCACCGTTTCGCGGGAGATACGCAGTATTTT; cdr3_aa: CASSQGHRFAGDTQYF
d_call: .; v_call: TRBV7-7; j_call: TRBJ2-3; cdr3_length: 11; clone_size: .; cdr3_nt: TGTGCCAGCAGAGTAGATTGTACGCAGTATTTT; cdr3_aa: CASRVDCTQYF
d_call: TRBD1; v_call: TRBV6-6; j_call: TRBJ2-7; cdr3_length: 16; clone_size: .; cdr3_nt: TGTGCCAGCAGTTACTCCTGGGACAGCCTTACCTACGAGCAGTACTTC; cdr3_aa: CASSYSWDSLTYEQYF
d_call: TRBD2; v_call: TRBV4-1; j_call: TRBJ2-2; cdr3_length: 18; clone_size: .; cdr3_nt: TGCGCCAGCTCTGAAACGCTAGCGGGACTCACAGGTGGCGGGGAGCTGTTTTTT; cdr3_aa: CASSETLAGLTGGGELFF
d_call: TRBD2; v_call: TRBV7-9; j_call: TRBJ2-7; cdr3_length: 12; clone_size: .; cdr3_nt: TGTGCCAGCAGCTTTCGGGGGGGCGAGCAGTACTTC; cdr3_aa: CASSFRGGEQYF
d_call: TRBD2; v_call: TRBV6-5; j_call: TRBJ2-7; cdr3_length: 13; clone_size: .; cdr3_nt: TGTGCCAGCCGCCCAGCGGGAGGGGACGAGCAGTACTTC; cdr3_aa: CASRPAGGDEQYF
d_call: TRBD2; v_call: TRBV4-3; j_call: TRBJ2-1; cdr3_length: 18; clone_size: .; cdr3_nt: TGCGCCAGCAGCCAACCTACCGGGACTAGAGGGGAAAACTATGAGCAGTTCTTC; cdr3_aa: CASSQPTGTRGENYEQFF
d_call: .; v_call: TRBV11-1; j_call: TRBJ1-1; cdr3_length: 12; clone_size: few; cdr3_nt: TGTGCCAGCAGCTTCTCCAGGACTGAAGCTTTCTTT; cdr3_aa: CASSFSRTEAFF
d_call: .; v_call: TRBV5-4; j_call: TRBJ2-5; cdr3_length: 15; clone_size: .; cdr3_nt: TGTGCCAGCAGCTTGTCAGGGCTTAGGCAAGAGACCCAGTACTTC; cdr3_aa: CASSLSGLRQETQYF
d_call: .; v_call: TRBV11-1; j_call: TRBJ2-7; cdr3_length: 15; clone_size: once; cdr3_nt: TGTGCCAGCAGCTTAGATCAGGTTAGCTCCTACGAGCAGTACTTC; cdr3_aa: CASSLDQVSSYEQYF
d_call: TRBD1; v_call: TRBV7-9; j_call: TRBJ1-6; cdr3_length: 14; clone_size: .; cdr3_nt: TGTGCCAGCAGCTTAGGACAGGGTGGCGGCCCCCTCCACTTT; cdr3_aa: CASSLGQGGGPLHF
d_call: TRBD2; v_call: TRBV5-4; j_call: TRBJ2-1; cdr3_length: 16; clone_size: .; cdr3_nt: TGTGCCAGCAGCTTGCCCGGGACTAGGGGTGACAATGAGCAGTTCTTC; cdr3_aa: CASSLPGTRGDNEQFF
d_call: .; v_call: TRBV29-1; j_call: TRBJ2-7; cdr3_length: 13; clone_size: once; cdr3_nt: TGCAGCGCTTCGGGACGGGTAACCTACGAGCAGTACTTC; cdr3_aa: CSASGRVTYEQYF
d_call: TRBD2; v_call: TRBV5-4; j_call: TRBJ2-2; cdr3_length: 15; clone_size: .; cdr3_nt: TGTGCCAGCAGCTTCTCCGGGACTATGAGCGGGGAGCTGTTTTTT; cdr3_aa: CASSFSGTMSGELFF
d_call: .; v_call: TRBV20-1; j_call: TRBJ2-7; cdr3_length: 11; clone_size: .; cdr3_nt: TGCAGTGCTAGATCGGACAGCGGGGAGTACTTC; cdr3_aa: CSARSDSGEYF
d_call: .; v_call: TRBV28; j_call: TRBJ2-1; cdr3_length: 12; clone_size: .; cdr3_nt: TGTGCCAGCAGCTCGGACTCGTCAAAGCAGTTCTTC; cdr3_aa: CASSSDSSKQFF
d_call: .; v_call: TRBV6-6; j_call: TRBJ2-7; cdr3_length: 12; clone_size: once; cdr3_nt: TGTGCCAGCAGGCGGGATACCTACGAGCAGTACTTC; cdr3_aa: CASRRDTYEQYF
d_call: .; v_call: TRBV6-5; j_call: TRBJ1-5; cdr3_length: 13; clone_size: .; cdr3_nt: TGTGCCAGCAGAACGACGGGGAATCAGCCCCAGCATTTT; cdr3_aa: CASRTTGNQPQHF
d_call: .; v_call: TRBV7-9; j_call: TRBJ1-1; cdr3_length: 12; clone_size: few; cdr3_nt: TGTGCCAGCAGCCTACGGGATCTTGAAGCTTTCTTT; cdr3_aa: CASSLRDLEAFF
d_call: TRBD1; v_call: TRBV7-9; j_call: TRBJ1-1; cdr3_length: 14; clone_size: .; cdr3_nt: TGTGCCAGCAGCAAATCGGGACAGAATTTAGAAGCTTTCTTT; cdr3_aa: CASSKSGQNLEAFF
d_call: TRBD2; v_call: TRBV9; j_call: TRBJ2-1; cdr3_length: 14; clone_size: .; cdr3_nt: TGTGCCAGCAGCCTAGCGGGAGTGTATGGTGAGCAGTTCTTC; cdr3_aa: CASSLAGVYGEQFF
d_call: .; v_call: TRBV6-1; j_call: TRBJ1-2; cdr3_length: 15; clone_size: .; cdr3_nt: TGTGCCAGCAGTGAAAACTGGACACCCTCGTATGGCTACACCTTC; cdr3_aa: CASSENWTPSYGYTF
d_call: .; v_call: TRBV28; j_call: TRBJ1-1; cdr3_length: 14; clone_size: .; cdr3_nt: TGTGCCAGCAGTTTAAGGCCAATGAACACTGAAGCTTTCTTT; cdr3_aa: CASSLRPMNTEAFF
d_call: TRBD2; v_call: TRBV28; j_call: TRBJ2-7; cdr3_length: 17; clone_size: .; cdr3_nt: TGTGCCAGCAGCCCTCTGGGTTCGCGAGCGGGAGATACTGGGCAGTACTTC; cdr3_aa: CASSPLGSRAGDTGQYF
d_call: TRBD1; v_call: TRBV30; j_call: TRBJ1-2; cdr3_length: 15; clone_size: .; cdr3_nt: TGTGCCTGGAGTGCGGGACAGGGGATTCAATATGGCTACACCTTC; cdr3_aa: CAWSAGQGIQYGYTF
d_call: .; v_call: TRBV5-4; j_call: TRBJ2-3; cdr3_length: 16; clone_size: .; cdr3_nt: TGTGCCAGCAGCCCCCAGTCAGGGGTGAAGGCGGATACGCAGTATTTT; cdr3_aa: CASSPQSGVKADTQYF
d_call: TRBD1; v_call: TRBV7-2; j_call: TRBJ1-2; cdr3_length: 13; clone_size: .; cdr3_nt: TGTGCCAGCAGCTTATGGGACAGGATCGACTACACCTTC; cdr3_aa: CASSLWDRIDYTF
d_call: .; v_call: TRBV30; j_call: TRBJ2-5; cdr3_length: 13; clone_size: .; cdr3_nt: TGTGCCTGCCAAACGGGTAACCAAGAGACCCAGTACTTC; cdr3_aa: CACQTGNQETQYF
d_call: TRBD2; v_call: TRBV5-1; j_call: TRBJ2-3; cdr3_length: 18; clone_size: .; cdr3_nt: TGCGCCAGCAGCTCCCGGGTTGTAGCGGGAGGGCCTCCAGATACGCAGTATTTT; cdr3_aa: CASSSRVVAGGPPDTQYF
d_call: .; v_call: TRBV9; j_call: TRBJ1-2; cdr3_length: 13; clone_size: once; cdr3_nt: TGTGCCAGCAAAAAAGACGTGGACTATGGCTACACCTTC; cdr3_aa: CASKKDVDYGYTF
d_call: .; v_call: TRBV10-2; j_call: TRBJ1-2; cdr3_length: 13; clone_size: .; cdr3_nt: TGCGCCAGCAGTACAACAGCAGGCAAAGGCTACACCTTC; cdr3_aa: CASSTTAGKGYTF
d_call: .; v_call: TRBV6-1; j_call: TRBJ2-3; cdr3_length: 12; clone_size: .; cdr3_nt: TGTGCCAGCAGCGGCGTGGCAGATACGCAGTATTTT; cdr3_aa: CASSGVADTQYF
d_call: .; v_call: TRBV9; j_call: TRBJ1-2; cdr3_length: 15; clone_size: .; cdr3_nt: TGTGCCAGCAGCGCTGACGCCCGGGACGGTTATGGCTACACCTTC; cdr3_aa: CASSADARDGYGYTF
d_call: .; v_call: TRBV7-9; j_call: TRBJ2-2; cdr3_length: 15; clone_size: .; cdr3_nt: TGTGCCAGCAGCCGGGGGATTGTTAACACCGGGGAGCTGTTTTTT; cdr3_aa: CASSRGIVNTGELFF
d_call: .; v_call: TRBV6-5; j_call: TRBJ2-3; cdr3_length: 14; clone_size: .; cdr3_nt: TGTGCCAGCAGGGGACTCATTTCCACAGATACGCAGTATTTT; cdr3_aa: CASRGLISTDTQYF
d_call: .; v_call: TRBV18; j_call: TRBJ2-2; cdr3_length: 15; clone_size: .; cdr3_nt: TGTGCCAGTCGCAGCCGGGACGGCAACACCGGGGAGCTGTTTTTT; cdr3_aa: CASRSRDGNTGELFF
d_call: .; v_call: TRBV15; j_call: TRBJ2-5; cdr3_length: 15; clone_size: .; cdr3_nt: TGTGCCACCAGCAGAGTTCTTAACCGACAAGAGACCCAGTACTTC; cdr3_aa: CATSRVLNRQETQYF
d_call: .; v_call: TRBV28; j_call: TRBJ2-5; cdr3_length: 13; clone_size: .; cdr3_nt: TGTGCCAGCACGCCCGGACGGGAAGAGACCCAGTACTTC; cdr3_aa: CASTPGREETQYF
d_call: .; v_call: TRBV19; j_call: TRBJ1-2; cdr3_length: 13; clone_size: .; cdr3_nt: TGTGCCAGTAGTATAGGCGGTGGCTATGGCTACACCTTC; cdr3_aa: CASSIGGGYGYTF
d_call: .; v_call: TRBV7-7; j_call: TRBJ2-2; cdr3_length: 13; clone_size: once; cdr3_nt: TGTGCCAGCAGCTTAAACCTCGTGGGGGAGCTGTTTTTT; cdr3_aa: CASSLNLVGELFF
d_call: .; v_call: TRBV10-3; j_call: TRBJ2-3; cdr3_length: 15; clone_size: .; cdr3_nt: TGTGCCATCAGTGAGTCCGATGCTAGCACAGATACGCAGTATTTT; cdr3_aa: CAISESDASTDTQYF
d_call: TRBD1; v_call: TRBV7-9; j_call: TRBJ2-5; cdr3_length: 14; clone_size: .; cdr3_nt: TGTGCCAGCAGCTTTGGGACAGCACAAGAGACCCAGTACTTC; cdr3_aa: CASSFGTAQETQYF
d_call: .; v_call: TRBV7-2; j_call: TRBJ1-3; cdr3_length: 16; clone_size: .; cdr3_nt: TGTGCCAGCAGCAAACGCGGAGAATTATCTGGAAACACCATATATTTT; cdr3_aa: CASSKRGELSGNTIYF
d_call: TRBD1; v_call: TRBV9; j_call: TRBJ1-3; cdr3_length: 18; clone_size: .; cdr3_nt: TGTGCCAGCAGCACTAGTCTCCGGACAGGGCTACATGGAAACACCATATATTTT; cdr3_aa: CASSTSLRTGLHGNTIYF
d_call: TRBD2; v_call: TRBV7-3; j_call: TRBJ2-5; cdr3_length: 16; clone_size: .; cdr3_nt: TGTGCCAGCAGCTTGGGACTAGCCCTAGCGAGGGAGACCCAGTACTTC; cdr3_aa: CASSLGLALARETQYF
d_call: TRBD2; v_call: TRBV5-4; j_call: TRBJ2-5; cdr3_length: 14; clone_size: .; cdr3_nt: TGTGCCAGCAGCCCCACTAGCGCACAAGAGACCCAGTACTTC; cdr3_aa: CASSPTSAQETQYF
d_call: .; v_call: TRBV5-3; j_call: TRBJ1-1; cdr3_length: 14; clone_size: once; cdr3_nt: TGTGCCAGAAGCCCAAGACAGGCAAACACTGAAGCTTTCTTT; cdr3_aa: CARSPRQANTEAFF